A single sample gave rise to the 20 T cell receptor beta chains below, sequenced in a study of blood T cell repertoires in COVID-19. Measured with immunoSEQ multiplex PCR; TCRdb has only the in-frame clones, and not every one. Of some 200,000 clones in the sample, 65% to 85% are singletons; the top ten hold about 2.9%. Sequenced material: peripheral blood. All receptors come from a woman aged 30 to 39 who had recovered from COVID-19.

The rearrangement joins TRBV27 to TRBJ1-5; no firm D call. Trimming removed 5 bases at V and 2 bases at J, with 10 bases between. The CDR3 is 14 amino acids. The germline CDR1 and CDR2 sequences are MNHEY and SMNVEV (reference sequence). CDR3 residues: CASSPLQGNQPQHF. DNA of the CDR3: TGTGCCAGCAGTCCGCTTCAGGGCAATCAGCCCCAGCATTTT.

The chain has TRBV28 and TRBJ2-3; 10 bases are a match to TRBD1. The V segment lost 8 bases and the J segment 2 bases; nucleotides outside the gene matches: 7. The CDR3 loop spans 15 amino acids. Germline values: CDR1 MDHEN, CDR2 SYDVKM. CDR3 amino acids: CASVNGQGDTDTQYF. CDR3 nucleotide sequence: TGTGCCAGCGTCAATGGACAGGGGGACACAGATACGCAGTATTTT.

The J gene is TRBJ1-6, the V gene TRBV7-9; 8 bases align to TRBD1. Losses at the gene ends were 5 bases for V and 7 bases for J; bases not matched to a gene: 7. This CDR3 contains 15 residues. Germline values: CDR1 SEHNR, CDR2 FQNEAQ (reference sequence). As DNA, the CDR3 is TGTGCCAGCAGCCCCTCGACAGGGGTAAATTCACCCCTCCACTTT. Amino acids: CASSPSTGVNSPLHF. The entire variable domain, with the rest obtained from reference TRBV7-9 and TRBJ1-6, is as follows: DTGVSQNPRHKITKRGQNVTFRCDPISEHNRLYWYRQTLGQGPEFLTYFQNEAQLEKSRLLSDRFSAERPKGSFSTLEIQRTEQGDSAMYLCASSPSTGVNSPLHFGNGTRLTVT.

The rearrangement joins TRBV20-1 to TRBJ1-1; D gene uncertain. This CDR3 has 11 amino acids. With 6 bases removed from V and 2 bases from J, the gap between germline ends came to 7 bases. Germline V CDR1 and CDR2: DFQATT, SNEGSKA (reference sequence). The CDR3 loop is CSAYSNTEAFF. For the CDR3, the DNA is TGCAGTGCATACAGTAACACTGAAGCTTTCTTT.

The chain carries TRBV11-2 and TRBJ2-5; 11 bases are a match to TRBD1. The V segment lost 5 bases and the J segment 4 bases; nucleotides outside the gene matches: 12. Germline CDR1 and CDR2: SGHAT and FQNNGV. The CDR3 has 17 residues. CDR3 protein: CASSRLGTGTGGETQYF. DNA for the CDR3: TGTGCCAGCAGCCGACTGGGGACCGGGACAGGGGGAGAGACCCAGTACTTC.

V and J are TRBV28 and TRBJ2-3, with D unclear. The germline V gene has CDR1 MDHEN and CDR2 SYDVKM. V was cut by 5 bases and J by 1 base, with 13 bases left in between. The CDR3 is made up of 15 amino acids. The CDR3: CASSDTPMGTDTQYF. In DNA form, the CDR3 reads TGTGCCAGCAGTGACACCCCGATGGGCACAGATACGCAGTATTTT.

The chain has TRBV11-3 and TRBJ2-7, with D hard to call. Germline assignment: CDR1 SGHNT and CDR2 YENEEA. The CDR3 is 13 amino acids. The V and J ends lost 7 bases and 0 bases respectively, with 10 bases between them. CDR3 region: CASTAVSSYEQYF. The DNA for the CDR3 is TGTGCCAGCACGGCGGTGAGCTCCTACGAGCAGTACTTC.

This chain connects TRBV5-1 to TRBJ1-1; no definite D call. V lost 4 bases, J lost 2 bases, and 9 bases lay in between. Per the germline V gene, CDR1 is SGHRS and CDR2 is YFSETQ. There are 13 residues in the CDR3. This CDR3 reads CASSAVSNTEAFF. CDR3 coding DNA: TGCGCCAGCAGCGCCGTGAGTAACACTGAAGCTTTCTTT.

V and J are TRBV15 and TRBJ2-3; TRBD2 is a possible D gene (5 bases). Trimming took 3 bases from V and 0 from J, leaving 10 bases between them. The germline V gene encodes CDR1 LNHNV and CDR2 YYDKDF (reference sequence). The length of the CDR3 is 15 residues. The CDR3 spells CATSSVGESTDTQYF. In DNA form, the CDR3 reads TGTGCCACCAGCAGTGTCGGGGAAAGCACAGATACGCAGTATTTT.

J is TRBJ2-3 and V is TRBV9; TRBD1 is a possible D gene (5 bases). CDR1 is SGDLS and CDR2 is YYNGEE in the germline V gene. CDR3 size: 15 residues. V lost 2 bases to trimming and J lost 4 bases, with 14 bases between them. CDR3 loop: CASSVMGRHSDTQYF. In DNA, the CDR3 is TGTGCCAGCAGCGTTATGGGGCGGCATTCAGATACGCAGTATTTT.

The V gene is TRBV20-1, the J gene TRBJ2-1; D is unresolved. Trimming took off 6 bases at V and 9 bases at J, with 12 bases between the two ends. The CDR3 length is 11 residues. From germline, CDR1 is DFQATT and CDR2 SNEGSKA (reference sequence). DNA of the CDR3: TGCAGTGCCGCGTCCTATGGTGAGCAGTTCTTC. The encoded protein is CSAASYGEQFF.

V is TRBV2 and J is TRBJ2-7; D uncertain. This CDR3 region has 12 residues. From germline, CDR1 is SNHLY and CDR2 FYNNEI. V lost 7 bases, J lost 4 bases, and 11 bases lay in between. CDR3 region: CASTTLGYEQYF. The CDR3 DNA sequence: TGTGCCAGCACTACCCTCGGTTACGAGCAGTACTTC. The whole variable domain, remainder taken from reference TRBV2 and TRBJ2-7, is EPEVTQTPSHQVTQMGQEVILRCVPISNHLYFYWYRQILGQKVEFLVSFYNNEISEKSEIFDDQFSVERPDGSNFTLKIRSTKLEDSAMYFCASTTLGYEQYFGPGTRLTVT.

The chain links TRBV27 to TRBJ2-7; 8 nucleotides align to TRBD1. V lost 5 bases to trimming and J lost 6 bases; unmatched junction nucleotides: 6. CDR1 is MNHEY, CDR2 SMNVEV, per germline (reference sequence). The CDR3 loop spans 13 amino acids. CDR3 residues: CASSLRQGFEQYF. The CDR3 DNA sequence: TGTGCCAGCAGTCTAAGACAGGGGTTCGAGCAGTACTTC.

This clone showed up just a few times. This chain connects TRBV5-1 to TRBJ1-4; D is possibly TRBD1 (6 bases). Trimming left V 1 base short and J 4 bases short, with 11 bases between. The germline V gene encodes CDR1 SGHRS and CDR2 YFSETQ. CDR3 length: 15 amino acids. The CDR3 sequence: CASSLSRGGNEKLFF. DNA for the CDR3: TGCGCCAGCAGCTTGTCGAGGGGGGGTAATGAAAAACTGTTTTTT.

CDR3 loop: CASSYSPGLSYEQYF. CDR3 DNA sequence: TGTGCCAGCAGTTACAGCCCGGGACTCTCCTACGAGCAGTACTTC. The chain joins TRBV6-2 or TRBV6-3 to TRBJ2-7, with D perhaps TRBD2 (6 bases). V dropped 2 bases and J dropped 0 bases, with 11 bases sitting between them. This CDR3 is 15 amino acids long. The germline CDR1 and CDR2 sequences are MNHEY and SVGEGT.

This chain joins TRBV7-3 and TRBJ2-5; possible D gene TRBD1, 6 bases. Trimming removed 4 bases at V and 2 bases at J, with 14 bases between. The V gene's germline CDR1 is SGHTA and CDR2 FQGTGA. The CDR3 spans 15 residues. DNA for the CDR3: TGTGCCAGCAGCTCCCTAGGGGGTTCGCAAGAGACCCAGTACTTC. Its protein product is CASSSLGGSQETQYF.

The chain uses TRBV10-1 and TRBJ2-7; D is undetermined. From germline, CDR1 is WNHNN and CDR2 SYGVQD (reference sequence). The CDR3 is made up of 11 amino acids. V shed 6 bases and J shed 6 bases, with 9 bases lying between them. The CDR3 nucleotides are TGCGCCAGCAGAGACCCGGGCGAGCAGTACTTC. Translating gives CASRDPGEQYF.

In this sample, this clone turned up a few times. The chain joins TRBV7-9 to TRBJ2-7; no clear D. Looked up from germline, CDR1 is SEHNR and CDR2 is FQNEAQ (reference sequence). This CDR3 is 14 amino acids long. Trimming left V 1 base short and J 3 bases short, with 10 bases between. CDR3 DNA sequence: TGTGCCAGCAGCTTAGATGCCAGAGGCTACGAGCAGTACTTC. Its protein is CASSLDARGYEQYF. Combining the CDR3 with reference TRBV7-9 and TRBJ2-7 gives the whole variable domain DTGVSQNPRHKITKRGQNVTFRCDPISEHNRLYWYRQTLGQGPEFLTYFQNEAQLEKSRLLSDRFSAERPKGSFSTLEIQRTEQGDSAMYLCASSLDARGYEQYFGPGTRLTVT.

The rearrangement uses TRBV11-2 and TRBJ1-1, with a weak D call TRBD1 (5 bases). This CDR3 is 13 amino acids long. V lost 2 bases and J 4 bases, leaving 8 bases between the germline ends. Germline V gene data show CDR1 as SGHAT and CDR2 as FQNNGV. The CDR3 DNA sequence: TGTGCCAGCAGCTTAAACCAGGGCACTGAAGCTTTCTTT. The encoded protein is CASSLNQGTEAFF.

The gene calls are TRBV9 and TRBJ1-6, with 9 nucleotides matching TRBD1. From germline, CDR1 is SGDLS and CDR2 YYNGEE. V lost 3 bases, J lost 1 base, and 5 bases stayed unmatched. The CDR3 is 17 residues long. Here the CDR3 DNA reads TGTGCCAGCAGCGGACGGGACAGGGTGTCCTATAATTCACCCCTCCACTTT. Encoded protein: CASSGRDRVSYNSPLHF.